This TCR beta chain is drawn from a study of shared clonotypes between healthy human individuals. In the study overall: Researchers drew samples from a couple of women and a few men aged 18 to 49.

Germline CDR1 and CDR2: MNHEY and SVGAGI. The CDR3 runs 13 residues. V dropped 6 bases and J dropped 8; count of bases not matched to a gene: 7. The donor cohort consisted entirely of Caucasian adults residing in Nashville, Tennessee. Original analysis: ImmunoSEQ yielded junction-only sequences lacking quality scores, so filtering differed. Profiled with immunoSEQ multiplex PCR; TCRdb holds only in-frame clones, not every one. Clonal size and the V and J genes are those of that table, whereas D and trimming came from the DNA. The data hold more than 900,000 clones, with 78% observed a single time. The receptor was isolated from a man aged 18 to 35 in good health. Some clones in this sample may be carry-over from other donors' samples. The sequenced sample was memory CD4+ T cells from PBMCs. Described subset: CD45RA-negative fraction. This chain uses TRBV6-5 with TRBJ1-2; 9 bases are a match to TRBD1. In DNA form, the CDR3 reads TGTGCCAGCAGCCCCGGGACAGGGAGAGGCTACACCTTC. As protein: CASSPGTGRGYTF.